This T cell receptor beta chain was captured by sequencing in a study of blood T cell repertoires in COVID-19. Whole-study context: Whether acute or convalescent, the COVID-19 samples came from the United States, Italy and Spain.

This clone was seen only once. Each participant's cohort was designated according to participant-reported clinical history. Recovery meant two consecutive negative NP/OP PCR tests, professional clearance, or resolved symptoms. The protocol was immunoSEQ multiplex PCR, while the TCRdb copy is restricted to in-frame clones and leaves out a portion. This table has roughly 290,000 clones, over 75% appearing once. CDR3 length equals 15 residues. The V segment lost 4 bases and the J segment 7 bases; nucleotides outside the gene matches: 10. CDR1 SQVTM and CDR2 ANQGSEA come from the germline V gene. The specimen sequenced was PBMCs or T cells enriched from blood (not recorded which). This TCR came from a young woman who had recovered from COVID-19. The chain is built from TRBV29-1 and TRBJ1-5; TRBD1 matches at 10 bases. Here the CDR3 reads CSVGDSGQGPQPQHF. The CDR3 DNA sequence: TGCAGCGTTGGGGATTCGGGACAGGGGCCCCAGCCCCAGCATTTT.